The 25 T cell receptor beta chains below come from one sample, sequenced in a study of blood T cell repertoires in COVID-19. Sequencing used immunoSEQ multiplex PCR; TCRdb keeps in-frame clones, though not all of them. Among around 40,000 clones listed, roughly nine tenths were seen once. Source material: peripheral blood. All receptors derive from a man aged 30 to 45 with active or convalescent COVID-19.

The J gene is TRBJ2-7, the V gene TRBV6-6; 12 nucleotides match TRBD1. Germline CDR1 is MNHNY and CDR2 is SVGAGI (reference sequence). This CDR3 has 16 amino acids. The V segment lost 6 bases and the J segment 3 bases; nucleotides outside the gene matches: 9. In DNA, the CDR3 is TGTGCCAGCAGCCCCGTGGGGACAGGGGGCAACTACGAGCAGTACGTC. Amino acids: CASSPVGTGGNYEQYV.

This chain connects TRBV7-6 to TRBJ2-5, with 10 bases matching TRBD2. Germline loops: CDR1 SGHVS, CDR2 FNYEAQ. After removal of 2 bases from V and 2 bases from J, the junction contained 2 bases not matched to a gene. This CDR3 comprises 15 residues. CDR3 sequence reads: CASSLNSGRQETQYF. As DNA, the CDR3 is TGTGCCAGCAGCTTAAATAGCGGGAGGCAAGAGACCCAGTACTTC.

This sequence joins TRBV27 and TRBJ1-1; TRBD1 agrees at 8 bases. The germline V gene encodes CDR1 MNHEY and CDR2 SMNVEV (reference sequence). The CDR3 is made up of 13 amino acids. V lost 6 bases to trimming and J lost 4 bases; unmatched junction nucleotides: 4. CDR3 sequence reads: CASSRQGSTEAFF. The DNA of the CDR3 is TGTGCCAGCAGCAGACAGGGGTCCACTGAAGCTTTCTTT.

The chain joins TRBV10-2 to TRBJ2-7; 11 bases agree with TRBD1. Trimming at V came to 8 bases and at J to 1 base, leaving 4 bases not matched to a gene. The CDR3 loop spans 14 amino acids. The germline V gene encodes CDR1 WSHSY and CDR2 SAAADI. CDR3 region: CASGDRGSSYEQYF. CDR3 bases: TGCGCCAGCGGGGACAGGGGGAGTTCCTACGAGCAGTACTTC.

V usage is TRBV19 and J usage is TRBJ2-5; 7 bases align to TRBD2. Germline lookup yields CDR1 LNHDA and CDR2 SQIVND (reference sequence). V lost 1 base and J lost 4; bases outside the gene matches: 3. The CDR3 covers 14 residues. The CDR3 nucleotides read TGTGCCAGTAGTATAGTAGGGAGGGGAGAGACCCAGTACTTC. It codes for CASSIVGRGETQYF.

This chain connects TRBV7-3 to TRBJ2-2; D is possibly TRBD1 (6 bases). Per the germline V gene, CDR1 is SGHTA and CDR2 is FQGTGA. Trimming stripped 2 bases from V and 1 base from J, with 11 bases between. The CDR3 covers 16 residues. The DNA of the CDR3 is TGTGCCAGCAGCTTAGTCGGGACACTGAACACCGGGGAGCTGTTTTTT. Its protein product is CASSLVGTLNTGELFF. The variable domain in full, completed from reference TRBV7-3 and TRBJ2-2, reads GAGVSQTPSNKVTEKGKYVELRCDPISGHTALYWYRQSLGQGPEFLIYFQGTGAADDSGLPNDRFFAVRPEGSVSTLKIQRTERGDSAVYLCASSLVGTLNTGELFFGEGSRLTVL.

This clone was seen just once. CDR3 region: CSVEMDSEAFF. In nucleotides, the CDR3 is TGCAGCGTTGAAATGGACTCTGAAGCTTTCTTT. The chain employs TRBV29-1 and TRBJ1-1; D remains unclear. V dropped 2 bases and J dropped 6 bases, with 7 bases sitting between them. Germline V lookup: CDR1 SQVTM, CDR2 ANQGSEA. The CDR3 spans 11 residues.

CDR3: CASRRRQWDTGELFF. The CDR3 coding sequence is TGTGCCAGCAGGCGGAGACAGTGGGACACCGGGGAGCTGTTTTTT. V usage is TRBV2 and J usage is TRBJ2-2; the D gene is possibly TRBD1 (5 bases). CDR3 length: 15 amino acids. Germline CDR1 is SNHLY and CDR2 is FYNNEI. The ends were cut back, 6 bases at V and 3 bases at J, with 14 bases in the middle.

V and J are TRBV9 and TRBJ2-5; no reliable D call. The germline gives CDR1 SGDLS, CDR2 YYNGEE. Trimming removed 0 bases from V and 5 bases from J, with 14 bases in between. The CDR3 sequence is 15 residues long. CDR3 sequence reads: CASSVATGQVETQYF. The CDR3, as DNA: TGTGCCAGCAGCGTAGCTACCGGTCAAGTGGAGACCCAGTACTTC. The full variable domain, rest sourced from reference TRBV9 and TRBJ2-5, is DSGVTQTPKHLITATGQRVTLRCSPRSGDLSVYWYQQSLDQGLQFLIQYYNGEERAKGNILERFSAQQFPDLHSELNLSSLELGDSALYFCASSVATGQVETQYFGPGTRLLVL.

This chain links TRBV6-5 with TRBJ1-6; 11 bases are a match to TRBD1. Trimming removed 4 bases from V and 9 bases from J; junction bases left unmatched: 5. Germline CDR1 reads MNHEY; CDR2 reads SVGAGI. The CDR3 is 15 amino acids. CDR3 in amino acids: CASSSGQGVSSPLHF. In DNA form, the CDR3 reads TGTGCCAGCAGTTCGGGACAGGGGGTCAGTTCACCCCTCCACTTT.

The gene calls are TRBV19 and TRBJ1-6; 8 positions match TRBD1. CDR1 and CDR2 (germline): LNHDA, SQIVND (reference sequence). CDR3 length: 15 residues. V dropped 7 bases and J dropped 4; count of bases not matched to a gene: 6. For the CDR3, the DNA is TGTGCCAGTAACGGACAGGGTGGATATAATTCACCCCTCCACTTT. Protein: CASNGQGGYNSPLHF.

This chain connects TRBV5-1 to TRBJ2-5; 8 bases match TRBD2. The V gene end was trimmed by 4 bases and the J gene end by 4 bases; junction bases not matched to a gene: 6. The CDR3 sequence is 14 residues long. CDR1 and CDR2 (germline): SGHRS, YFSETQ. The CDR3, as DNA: TGCGCCAGCAGCCGGGGACTAGTCATAGAGACCCAGTACTTC. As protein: CASSRGLVIETQYF.

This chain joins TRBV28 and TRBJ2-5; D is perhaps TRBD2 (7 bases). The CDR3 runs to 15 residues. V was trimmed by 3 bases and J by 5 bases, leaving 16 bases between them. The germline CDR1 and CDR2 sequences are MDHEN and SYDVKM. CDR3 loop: CASSFTRGGRETQYF. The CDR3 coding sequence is TGTGCCAGCAGTTTCACCCGCGGGGGCCGGGAGACCCAGTACTTC.

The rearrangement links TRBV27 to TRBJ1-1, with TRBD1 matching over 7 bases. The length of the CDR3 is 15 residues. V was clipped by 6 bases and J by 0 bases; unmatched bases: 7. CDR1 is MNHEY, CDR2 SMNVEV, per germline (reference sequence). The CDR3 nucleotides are TGTGCCAGCAGCCGCGGCGACAGGGTGAACACTGAAGCTTTCTTT. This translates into CASSRGDRVNTEAFF.

CDR3: CASSLGTGVYTEAFF. DNA for the CDR3: TGTGCCAGCAGCTTGGGGACAGGGGTTTACACTGAAGCTTTCTTT. This chain links TRBV5-5 with TRBJ1-1, with 9 bases identical to TRBD1. The CDR3 totals 15 residues. Germline values: CDR1 SGHKS, CDR2 YYEKEE (reference sequence). With V trimmed by 0 bases and J by 3 bases, 3 bases remained unmatched.

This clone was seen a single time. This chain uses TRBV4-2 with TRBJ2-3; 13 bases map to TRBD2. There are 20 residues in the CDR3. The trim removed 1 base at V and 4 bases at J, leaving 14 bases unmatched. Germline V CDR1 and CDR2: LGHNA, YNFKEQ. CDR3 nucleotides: TGTGCCAGCAGCCAAGGTCCCGCGTCGGCAACTAGCGGGAGGGCAGATACGCAGTATTTT. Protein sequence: CASSQGPASATSGRADTQYF.

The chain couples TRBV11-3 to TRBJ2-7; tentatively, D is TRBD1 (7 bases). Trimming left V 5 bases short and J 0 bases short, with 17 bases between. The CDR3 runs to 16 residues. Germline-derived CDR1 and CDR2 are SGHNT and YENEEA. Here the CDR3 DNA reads TGTGCCAGCAGCCAGGGGGGACCCACGTCCTCCTACGAGCAGTACTTC. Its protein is CASSQGGPTSSYEQYF.

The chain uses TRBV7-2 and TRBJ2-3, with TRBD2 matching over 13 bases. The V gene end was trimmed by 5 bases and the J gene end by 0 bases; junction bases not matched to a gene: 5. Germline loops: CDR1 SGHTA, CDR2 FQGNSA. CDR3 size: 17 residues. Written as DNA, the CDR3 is TGTGCCAGCAGCAGACTAGCGGGAGGCACTAGCACAGATACGCAGTATTTT. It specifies CASSRLAGGTSTDTQYF.

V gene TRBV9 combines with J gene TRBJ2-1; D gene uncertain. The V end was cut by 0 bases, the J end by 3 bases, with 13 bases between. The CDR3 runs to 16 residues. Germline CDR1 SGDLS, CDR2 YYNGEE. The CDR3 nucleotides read TGTGCCAGCAGCGTAGATTCCGCTGTCTACTACAATGAGCAGTTCTTC. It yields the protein CASSVDSAVYYNEQFF.

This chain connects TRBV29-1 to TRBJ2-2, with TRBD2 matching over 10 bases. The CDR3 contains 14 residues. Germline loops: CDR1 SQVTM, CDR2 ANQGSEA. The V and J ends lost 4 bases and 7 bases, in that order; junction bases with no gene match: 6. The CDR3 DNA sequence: TGCAGCGTTGCGGTAGCGGGAGGACTCGGGGAGCTGTTTTTT. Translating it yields CSVAVAGGLGELFF.

The CDR3 DNA reads TGTGCCAGCAGCTCCCAGAAACAAGAGACCCAGTACTTC. It specifies CASSSQKQETQYF. This chain joins TRBV5-4 and TRBJ2-5; D not resolved. The CDR3 contains 13 residues. CDR1 is SGHNT, CDR2 YYREEE, per germline (reference sequence). V dropped 3 bases and J dropped 2 bases, with 8 bases sitting between them.

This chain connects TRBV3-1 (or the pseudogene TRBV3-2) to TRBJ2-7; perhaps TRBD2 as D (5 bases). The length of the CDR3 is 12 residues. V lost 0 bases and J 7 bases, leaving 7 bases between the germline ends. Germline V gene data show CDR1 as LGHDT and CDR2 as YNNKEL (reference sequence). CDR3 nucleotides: TGTGCCAGCAGCCAAGACCCGGGAGAGCAGTACGTC. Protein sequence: CASSQDPGEQYV.

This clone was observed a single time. The CDR3 protein is CASRRTGTTEAFF. The CDR3, as DNA: TGTGCCAGCAGGAGGACAGGGACGACTGAAGCTTTCTTT. The rearrangement links TRBV27 to TRBJ1-1; 8 nucleotides line up with TRBD1. Per the germline V gene, CDR1 is MNHEY and CDR2 is SMNVEV (reference sequence). V lost 6 bases and J lost 5; bases outside the gene matches: 5. The CDR3 runs to 13 residues.

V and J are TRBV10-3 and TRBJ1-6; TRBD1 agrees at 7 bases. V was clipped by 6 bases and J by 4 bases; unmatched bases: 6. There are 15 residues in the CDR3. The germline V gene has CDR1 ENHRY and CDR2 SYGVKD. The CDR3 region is CAIRATGEYNSPLHF. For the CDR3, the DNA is TGTGCCATCAGAGCTACAGGGGAGTATAATTCACCCCTCCACTTT.

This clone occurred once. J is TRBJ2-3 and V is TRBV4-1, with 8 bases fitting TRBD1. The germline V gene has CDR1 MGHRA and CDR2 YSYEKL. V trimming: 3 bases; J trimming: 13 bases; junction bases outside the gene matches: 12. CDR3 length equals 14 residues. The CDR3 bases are TGCGCCAGCAGCCAGGAACCAGGGGGGACAGGAAAGTATTTT. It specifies CASSQEPGGTGKYF.